One and the same sample provided the 8 T cell receptor beta chains below, sequenced in a study of T cell repertoires in cytomegalovirus infection (dated by TCRdb to the late 2010s). For these receptors, no antigen is known. TCRdb names Illumina HiSeq 1500 as the instrument used. Using fastp trimming at Q25 and MiXCR clonotype assembly, TCRdb reanalyzed the public sequencing data and kept in-frame beta chains. Rows with a matching CDR3 protein are joined into one entry that keeps the most common DNA and genes. Here the sample has over 100,000 distinct CDR3 sequences; 10% occur a single time. 31% of the sample rests with the top ten. Sample: PBMCs, sequenced either directly or after in vitro stimulation (not recorded which). Source of these receptors: a human donor in good health (CMV status not recorded). Some clones in this sample may be carry-over from other donors' samples.

This clonotype came up many times. This chain links TRBV28 with TRBJ2-7; 9 nucleotides line up with TRBD1. Germline V CDR1 and CDR2: MDHEN, SYDVKM. CDR3 size: 13 residues. V dropped 5 bases and J dropped 2; count of bases not matched to a gene: 1. CDR3 loop: CASSRDRAYEQYF. The CDR3 region has the DNA TGTGCCAGCAGTCGGGACAGGGCCTACGAGCAGTACTTC.

This sequence joins TRBV7-9 and TRBJ2-5; 7 bases are shared with TRBD2. From germline, CDR1 is SEHNR and CDR2 FQNEAQ (reference sequence). V gave up 4 bases and J gave up 5 bases; unmatched junction bases: 13. The CDR3 length is 16 residues. CDR3 nucleotides: TGTGCCAGCAGCTCAGCGTCGGGAGGTTGGGATGAGACCCAGTACTTC. This gives the protein CASSSASGGWDETQYF.

This clonotype was seen many times. The J gene is TRBJ2-7, the V gene TRBV19; D not resolved. The germline gives CDR1 LNHDA, CDR2 SQIVND (reference sequence). There are 13 residues in the CDR3. V lost 2 bases and J lost 2, with 7 bases in between. The CDR3 loop reads CASSITETYEQYF. The CDR3 nucleotides are TGTGCCAGTAGTATAACAGAGACCTACGAGCAGTACTTC.

The V and J genes are TRBV18 and TRBJ1-5; no clear D. Looked up from germline, CDR1 is KGHSH and CDR2 is LQKENI. The CDR3 loop spans 18 amino acids. V was pared by 2 bases and J by 3 bases, with 20 bases between. CDR3 amino acids: CASSPKDVRAIDNQPQHF. CDR3 bases: TGTGCCAGCTCACCAAAGGATGTACGGGCCATAGACAATCAGCCCCAGCATTTT.

This clonotype was seen ten or more times. This chain's CDR3 is CASSARQGVVYGYTF. The CDR3 bases are TGTGCCAGCAGCGCTAGACAGGGGGTCGTCTATGGCTACACCTTC. V gene TRBV7-2 combines with J gene TRBJ1-2; 9 positions match TRBD1. V lost 5 bases, J lost 4 bases, and 8 bases stayed unmatched. The CDR3 runs to 15 residues. From germline, CDR1 is SGHTA and CDR2 FQGNSA.

In its sample, this clonotype was seen many times. The chain links TRBV6-5 to TRBJ1-6, with no clear D. Germline CDR1 reads MNHEY; CDR2 reads SVGAGI. V lost 0 bases and J 7 bases, leaving 16 bases between the germline ends. The CDR3 consists of 17 residues. The CDR3 is CASSYSLPGSPNSPLHF. CDR3 nucleotides: TGTGCCAGCAGTTACTCCCTTCCGGGGAGCCCGAATTCACCCCTCCACTTT.

This clonotype was recorded many times. This chain links TRBV7-2 with TRBJ2-5; 8 bases are a match to TRBD1. CDR1 SGHTA and CDR2 FQGNSA come from the germline V gene. V lost 2 bases and J lost 3; bases outside the gene matches: 5. The CDR3 is 15 amino acids. The CDR3 DNA sequence: TGTGCCAGCAGCTTATCGACAGGGGAGGAAGAGACCCAGTACTTC. Protein: CASSLSTGEEETQYF. Full variable domain (remainder filled in from reference TRBV7-2 and TRBJ2-5): GAGVSQSPSNKVTEKGKDVELRCDPISGHTALYWYRQSLGQGLEFLIYFQGNSAPDKSGLPSDRFSAERTGGSVSTLTIQRTQQEDSAVYLCASSLSTGEEETQYFGPGTRLLVL.

This clonotype came up many times. The V call is TRBV7-2, the J call TRBJ2-6; no firm D call. V lost 1 base, J lost 4 bases, and 8 bases lay in between. Germline loops: CDR1 SGHTA, CDR2 FQGNSA. The CDR3 runs to 15 residues. The CDR3 protein is CASSLEGSGANVLTF. CDR3 bases: TGTGCCAGCAGCTTAGAGGGAAGCGGGGCCAACGTCCTGACTTTC.